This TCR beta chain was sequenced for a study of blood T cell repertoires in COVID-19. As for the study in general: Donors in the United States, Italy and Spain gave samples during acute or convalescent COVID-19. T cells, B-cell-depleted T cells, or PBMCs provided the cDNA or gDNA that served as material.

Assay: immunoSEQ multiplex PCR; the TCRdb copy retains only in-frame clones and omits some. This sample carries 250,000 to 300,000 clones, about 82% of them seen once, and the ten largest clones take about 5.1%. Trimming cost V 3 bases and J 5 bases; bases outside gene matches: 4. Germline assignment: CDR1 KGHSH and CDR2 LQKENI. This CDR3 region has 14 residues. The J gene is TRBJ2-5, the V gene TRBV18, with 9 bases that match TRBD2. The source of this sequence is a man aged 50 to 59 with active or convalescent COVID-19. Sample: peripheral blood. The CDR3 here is CASSPVAGGETQYF. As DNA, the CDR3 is TGTGCCAGCTCACCTGTCGCGGGAGGGGAGACCCAGTACTTC.